A single sample gave rise to the 12 T cell receptor beta chains below, sequenced in a study of T-cell reconstitution after alpha-beta-depleted transplantation in children. TCRbeta library preparation incorporated unique molecular identifiers. TCRdb called the PCR reads again in MiXCR, with one record for every CDR3 protein. The repertoire has around 680,000 distinct CDR3 sequences, 15% to 20% of them found once; the top ten carry about 1.1%. The source material was PBMCs from the stem cell graft donor, sampled from the stem cell graft. The receptors stem from a human donor who donated a stem cell graft to a child with acute myeloid leukemia.

This clonotype was found many times. This chain joins TRBV7-3 and TRBJ1-5; 8 bases fit TRBD1. This CDR3 contains 13 residues. Germline V gene sequence: CDR1 SGHTA, CDR2 FQGTGA. The junction had 5 bases not matched to a gene; V was cut back by 5 bases and J by 8 bases. The CDR3 DNA reads as TGTGCCAGCAGCGCAGGGGGCGCAGAGCCCCAGCATTTT. It is translated as CASSAGGAEPQHF.

As concerns this clonotype: A much larger clone lies one base from this, so it may be a read error. V is TRBV20-1 and J is TRBJ2-1, with D perhaps TRBD1 (5 bases). Germline V gene data show CDR1 as DFQATT and CDR2 as SNEGSKA (reference sequence). The CDR3 runs to 14 residues. V was clipped by 1 base and J by 10 bases, with 17 bases between them. The CDR3 protein is CSARAPQGSYEQFF. The CDR3 coding sequence is TGCAGTGCTAGAGCCCCGCAGGGCTCCTACGAGCAGTTCTTC.

This clonotype was seen repeatedly, ten times or more. The chain employs TRBV29-1 and TRBJ1-2; D not resolved. CDR1 is SQVTM, CDR2 ANQGSEA, per germline. The CDR3 length is 16 residues. Trimming took 0 bases from V and 2 from J, leaving 16 bases between them. The CDR3 is CSVEDPVLTGNYGYTF. In DNA form, the CDR3 reads TGCAGCGTTGAAGATCCCGTCCTCACGGGAAACTATGGCTACACCTTC.

CDR3 nucleotide sequence: TGCGCCAGCAGCTTGGGACAGGGAGAAAACATTCAGTACTTC. Translation gives CASSLGQGENIQYF. V gene TRBV5-1 combines with J gene TRBJ2-4; 7 nucleotides agree with TRBD1. The CDR3 covers 14 residues. Germline CDR1 SGHRS, CDR2 YFSETQ. V shed 0 bases and J 5 bases; nucleotides not matched to a gene: 2.

This clonotype has a count of ten or more. The rearrangement joins TRBV7-2 to TRBJ2-1; no definite D call. This CDR3 spans 12 amino acids. V shed 8 bases and J shed 10 bases, with 15 bases lying between them. The germline CDR1 and CDR2 sequences are SGHTA and FQGNSA. The CDR3 sequence is CASASRRREQFF. The DNA of the CDR3 is TGTGCCAGCGCCAGCCGGCGGAGAGAGCAGTTCTTC.

The chain links TRBV4-2 to TRBJ1-5; no clear D. Between the trimmed V and J ends, which lost 6 bases and 1 base, there was a span of 13 bases. This CDR3 is 15 amino acids long. The germline CDR1 and CDR2 sequences are LGHNA and YNFKEQ. The CDR3 is CASSLLPESNQPQHF. CDR3 nucleotides: TGTGCCAGCAGTCTATTACCTGAAAGCAATCAGCCCCAGCATTTT.

This clonotype showed up just a few times. This sequence joins TRBV12-3 or TRBV12-4 and TRBJ2-7; D remains unclear. V gave up 5 bases and J gave up 6 bases, with 20 bases separating them. The CDR3 is 15 amino acids. The CDR3 is CASSIYGSGDGEQYF. The CDR3 region has the DNA TGTGCCAGCAGTATCTATGGATCTGGAGACGGCGAGCAGTACTTC.

The table lists this clonotype with many counts. The V gene is TRBV7-2, the J gene TRBJ2-5, with D tentatively TRBD1 or TRBD2 (5 bases each). The germline V gene encodes CDR1 SGHTA and CDR2 FQGNSA. The CDR3 is 15 amino acids. The germline V and J ends were trimmed by 5 bases and 2 bases, with 15 bases remaining between them. This CDR3 reads CASSRIGTQQETQYF. For the CDR3, the DNA is TGTGCCAGCAGCCGGATCGGGACGCAGCAAGAGACCCAGTACTTC.

This clonotype was picked up a small number of times. The chain combines TRBV20-1 with TRBJ2-3, with D perhaps matching TRBD1 or TRBD2 (5 bases each). V lost 7 bases to trimming and J lost 4 bases, with 24 bases between them. Per the germline V gene, CDR1 is DFQATT and CDR2 is SNEGSKA (reference sequence). This CDR3 contains 16 residues. The CDR3 loop is CSVTYRDLTYPDTQYF. The DNA of the CDR3 is TGCAGTGTTACATACCGGGACCTAACCTACCCAGATACGCAGTATTTT.

There are many counts of this clonotype. V is TRBV5-1 and J is TRBJ2-5; D not resolved. Germline V lookup: CDR1 SGHRS, CDR2 YFSETQ. Trimming removed 2 bases at V and 5 bases at J, with 10 bases between. The CDR3 totals 13 residues. The CDR3 here is CASSFGPDETQYF. DNA of the CDR3: TGCGCCAGCAGCTTCGGCCCAGACGAGACCCAGTACTTC.

The gene calls are TRBV7-9 and TRBJ1-5, with D unresolved. This CDR3 has 13 amino acids. Germline-derived CDR1 and CDR2 are SEHNR and FQNEAQ (reference sequence). V dropped 4 bases and J dropped 3 bases, with 7 bases sitting between them. Here the CDR3 DNA reads TGTGCCAGCAGCTATAATACCAATCAGCCCCAGCATTTT. It encodes CASSYNTNQPQHF.

The CDR3 is CASSYSSGGGPITGELFF. For the CDR3, the DNA is TGTGCCAGCAGTTACTCGAGCGGCGGGGGGCCGATCACCGGGGAGCTGTTTTTT. The genes are TRBV6-5 and TRBJ2-2; 8 positions agree with TRBD2. Unmatched junction bases numbered 10, after V lost 0 bases and J lost 4 bases. Germline CDR1 MNHEY, CDR2 SVGAGI. The CDR3 is made up of 18 amino acids.